This T cell receptor beta chain derives from a study of graft-versus-host responses after intestinal transplantation. The protocol was immunoSEQ multiplex PCR, while the TCRdb copy is restricted to in-frame clones and leaves out a portion. The table includes about 63,000 clones, around 90% detected once. V was pared by 6 bases and J by 3 bases, with 7 bases of the junction left unmatched. The CDR3 covers 14 residues. Germline V gene lookup returns CDR1 SNHLY and CDR2 FYNNEI. Lymphocytes (intraepithelial and lamina propria) were released by processing the graft tissue. Sequenced here: ileum tissue, sampled roughly 390 days after transplant. This chain uses TRBV2 with TRBJ2-7, with 8 nucleotides matching TRBD1. The sequence came from a human patient who received an intestinal transplant, so some T cells may come from the graft donor. The CDR3 spells CASRITGGVYEQYF. The CDR3 DNA sequence: TGTGCCAGCAGGATAACAGGGGGTGTCTACGAGCAGTACTTC.